These 18 T cell receptor beta chains originate from one sample sequenced in a study of CDR3 diversity in severe acne (dated by TCRdb to between 2018 and 2021). Library preparation employed PCR. Sequencing was performed on an Illumina HiSeq 2000. Clones were called with MiXCR by TCRdb after fastp trimmed the public reads at Q25, and only in-frame beta chains were retained. Each entry is one CDR3 protein sequence, shown with its most common DNA and genes. The sample table lists about 90,000 distinct CDR3 sequences, approximately 49% of them with a count of one. The ten largest clonotypes hold roughly 11% of the sample. What was sequenced was blood. These receptors were obtained from a male donor with severe acne vulgaris.

The chain uses TRBV7-2 and TRBJ2-7; TRBD1 matches at 12 bases. The CDR3 is 14 residues long. The germline gives CDR1 SGHTA, CDR2 FQGNSA. Trimming cost V 1 base and J 10 bases; bases outside gene matches: 5. CDR3 DNA sequence: TGTGCCAGCAGCTTAGGGGGGACAGGGGGCAGACAGTACTTC. This translates into CASSLGGTGGRQYF.

The genes are TRBV29-1 and TRBJ2-7; tentatively, D is TRBD2 (5 bases). The V gene lost 1 base and the J gene lost 3 bases, with 7 bases spanning the gap. CDR3 length: 12 residues. Germline values: CDR1 SQVTM, CDR2 ANQGSEA. CDR3 nucleotides: TGCAGCGTTGAAGGGGGAGACTACGAGCAGTACTTC. This codes for CSVEGGDYEQYF.

This clonotype was recorded many times. The genes are TRBV5-4 and TRBJ2-7; D gene uncertain. Germline CDR1 reads SGHNT; CDR2 reads YYREEE (reference sequence). V lost 4 bases to trimming and J lost 1 base, with 15 bases between them. The CDR3 spans 15 residues. The CDR3 coding sequence is TGTGCCAGCAGCCAGGACCGTGTCCCGTCCTACGAGCAGTACTTC. Residues: CASSQDRVPSYEQYF.

This clonotype appeared a few times. CDR3 bases: TGTGCCAGCAGTTTACCGACTAGCGGGAGTGAGCAGTTCTTC. Protein: CASSLPTSGSEQFF. V gene TRBV7-4 combines with J gene TRBJ2-1, with 12 positions matching TRBD2. The V gene end was trimmed by 6 bases and the J gene end by 9 bases; junction bases not matched to a gene: 6. CDR1 and CDR2 from the germline V gene are SGHVT and SQSDAQ. This CDR3 is built from 14 residues.

In this sample, this clonotype turned up a few times. The chain carries TRBV12-5 and TRBJ1-5, with no clear D. CDR1 and CDR2 from the germline V gene are LGHNT and FRNRAP. This CDR3 spans 14 amino acids. The V end lost 1 base, the J end lost 1 base, and 5 bases lay between the germline ends. This CDR3 is CASGLGPSNQPQHF. The CDR3 DNA sequence: TGTGCTAGTGGTTTGGGCCCGAGCAATCAGCCCCAGCATTTT.

The V and J genes are TRBV5-6 and TRBJ2-5; D gene uncertain. The CDR3 consists of 15 residues. Germline CDR1 is SGHDT and CDR2 is YYEEEE. Trimming cost V 1 base and J 4 bases, with 14 bases left between them. The CDR3 protein is CASSLWPAERETQYF. Here the CDR3 DNA reads TGTGCCAGCAGCTTGTGGCCGGCAGAAAGAGAGACCCAGTACTTC.

The chain is built from TRBV6-1 and TRBJ1-1; 9 bases line up with TRBD1. Trimming took 7 bases from V and 4 from J; bases not matched to a gene: 7. CDR1 and CDR2 from the germline V gene are MNHNS and SASEGT. This CDR3 is 14 amino acids long. In nucleotides, the CDR3 is TGTGCCAGCATCCGGACAGGGGCTGGCACTGAAGCTTTCTTT. Protein product: CASIRTGAGTEAFF.

This clonotype has more than one count but fewer than ten. This chain connects TRBV12-3 or TRBV12-4 to TRBJ1-3; D is undetermined. This CDR3 has 15 amino acids. Trimming took 7 bases from V and 0 from J, leaving 13 bases between them. The CDR3 region has the DNA TGTGCCAGCACCCTTCGATGGAGCTCTGGAAACACCATATATTTT. Protein sequence: CASTLRWSSGNTIYF.

Regarding this clonotype: A much larger clone lies one base from this, so it may be a read error. The rearrangement uses TRBV12-3 or TRBV12-4 and TRBJ2-7, with D unresolved. CDR3 size: 12 residues. CDR3 sequence (DNA): TGTGCCAGCAGCGCCCCGGGTTACGAGCAGAACTTC. Encoded protein: CASSAPGYEQNF.

This clonotype has a count of ten or more. A clone one base away is much larger, so this may be a read error. The chain couples TRBV11-2 to TRBJ2-7; D ambiguous. This CDR3 spans 12 amino acids. Germline CDR1 reads SGHAT; CDR2 reads FQNNGV. The CDR3 reads CASSLRAYERYF. The CDR3 DNA is TGTGCCAGCAGCTTACGGGCTTACGAGCGGTACTTC.

The genes are TRBV7-3 and TRBJ2-1, with TRBD2 matching 15 bases. V trimming: 5 bases; J trimming: 7 bases; junction bases outside the gene matches: 6. The CDR3 runs to 16 residues. Germline values: CDR1 SGHTA, CDR2 FQGTGA. CDR3 nucleotides: TGTGCCAGCAGCGCCGGACTAGCGGGAGGGAGAAATGAGCAGTTCTTC. It specifies CASSAGLAGGRNEQFF. The variable domain in full, completed from reference TRBV7-3 and TRBJ2-1, reads GAGVSQTPSNKVTEKGKYVELRCDPISGHTALYWYRQSLGQGPEFLIYFQGTGAADDSGLPNDRFFAVRPEGSVSTLKIQRTERGDSAVYLCASSAGLAGGRNEQFFGPGTRLTVL.

V gene TRBV7-9 combines with J gene TRBJ2-7; D is perhaps TRBD2 (5 bases). Germline CDR1 SEHNR, CDR2 FQNEAQ (reference sequence). The CDR3 consists of 13 residues. V gave up 5 bases and J gave up 2 bases, with 10 bases separating them. The CDR3 sequence is CASSAPGTYEQYF. The CDR3 nucleotides read TGTGCCAGCAGCGCCCCCGGGACCTACGAGCAGTACTTC.

The rearrangement joins TRBV9 to TRBJ1-1, with D unclear. Germline V gene data show CDR1 as SGDLS and CDR2 as YYNGEE. The CDR3 is made up of 13 amino acids. The germline V and J ends were trimmed by 0 bases and 1 base, with 4 bases remaining between them. CDR3 in amino acids: CASSVGKNTEAFF. The CDR3 DNA reads as TGTGCCAGCAGCGTAGGGAAGAACACTGAAGCTTTCTTT.

This rearrangement joins TRBV19 to TRBJ2-1; possibly TRBD1 for D (6 bases). Looked up from germline, CDR1 is LNHDA and CDR2 is SQIVND (reference sequence). The CDR3 is 18 amino acids. Trimming pared 3 bases from V and 0 bases from J, leaving 18 bases between. The CDR3 region is CASSMSPFPDSSYNEQFF. CDR3 in DNA: TGTGCCAGTAGTATGTCCCCCTTTCCGGACAGCTCCTACAATGAGCAGTTCTTC.

In the case of this clonotype: At one end, the junction sequence differs from germline, possibly due to a read error. The rearrangement uses TRBV7-9 and TRBJ2-2, with 7 bases matching TRBD1. Germline CDR1 and CDR2: SEHNR and FQNEAQ (reference sequence). The CDR3 has 14 amino acids. The CDR3: CARRTTGDTGELFF. In DNA, the CDR3 is TGTGCCCGCAGAACTACAGGGGACACCGGGGAGCTGTTTTTT.

This clonotype was seen ten or more times. The rearrangement joins TRBV7-8 to TRBJ2-1, with D unclear. Germline CDR1 is SGHVS and CDR2 is FQNEAQ. The CDR3 runs 14 residues. V was shortened by 1 base and J by 5 bases, with 9 bases between the two germline ends. The CDR3 reads CASSLVRVDNEQFF. CDR3 coding DNA: TGTGCCAGCAGCTTAGTAAGGGTTGACAATGAGCAGTTCTTC.

This clonotype came up many times. V and J are TRBV2 and TRBJ2-5, with 13 bases fitting TRBD2. Germline loops: CDR1 SNHLY, CDR2 FYNNEI. This CDR3 is 15 amino acids long. With 4 bases clipped from V and 3 bases from J, the junction kept 2 bases outside the gene matches. The CDR3, as DNA: TGTGCCAGCAGTGGGACTAGCGGGAGAAAAGAGACCCAGTACTTC. It yields the protein CASSGTSGRKETQYF.

Concerning this clonotype: A read error is likely, as this CDR3 ends without the conserved phenylalanine or tryptophan. The limits of the CDR3 on the DNA are not certain, so only TCRdb's listed CDR3 is given. The V call is TRBV6-2 or TRBV6-3, the J call TRBJ2-1; the table names TRBD2, a call not compared with the DNA. The germline gives CDR1 MNHEY, CDR2 SVGEGT. The CDR3 sequence runs 15 residues, both termini included. CDR3 residues: CASSYGRVSGYTFGS.